The present entry profiles one T cell receptor (beta chain) with its context. The CDR3 is 14 residues long. Trimming took 6 bases from V and 7 from J; bases not matched to a gene: 10. Germline V gene sequence: CDR1 MDHEN, CDR2 SYDVKM. The data originate from a study of blood T cell repertoires in COVID-19. Study-level background: PBMCs, B-cell-depleted T cells, or T cells were the source of the cDNA or gDNA that made up the material.

This table comes from immunoSEQ multiplex PCR, and its TCRdb copy is limited to in-frame clones, with some not included. The repertoire holds 150,000 or so clones, with about 86% as singletons. Sequencing was performed on peripheral blood. The sequence derives from a woman between 65 and 79 years old with COVID-19, enrolled during active disease. The chain links TRBV28 to TRBJ1-2, with TRBD1 identical over 8 bases. CDR3: CASRRTGRFRGYTF. For the CDR3, the DNA is TGTGCCAGCAGACGGACAGGGAGATTTCGTGGCTACACCTTC.